This T cell receptor (beta chain) was found in a study of blood T cell repertoires in COVID-19. The CDR3 runs to 15 residues. Between the trimmed V and J ends, which lost 0 bases and 4 bases, there was a span of 12 bases. The germline V gene has CDR1 SGDLS and CDR2 YYNGEE. Clones were sequenced by immunoSEQ multiplex PCR, and TCRdb holds only the in-frame ones, with some missing. This sample has approximately 350,000 clones, with 80% to 90% found just once. The sample taken for sequencing was PBMCs or T cells enriched from blood (not recorded which). The TCR comes from a man aged 18 to 29 who had recovered from COVID-19. V usage is TRBV9 and J usage is TRBJ2-3; weak D call: TRBD2 (5 bases). The CDR3 sequence is CASSVAGRRADTQYF. The CDR3 DNA sequence: TGTGCCAGCAGCGTAGCAGGACGGCGGGCAGATACGCAGTATTTT.